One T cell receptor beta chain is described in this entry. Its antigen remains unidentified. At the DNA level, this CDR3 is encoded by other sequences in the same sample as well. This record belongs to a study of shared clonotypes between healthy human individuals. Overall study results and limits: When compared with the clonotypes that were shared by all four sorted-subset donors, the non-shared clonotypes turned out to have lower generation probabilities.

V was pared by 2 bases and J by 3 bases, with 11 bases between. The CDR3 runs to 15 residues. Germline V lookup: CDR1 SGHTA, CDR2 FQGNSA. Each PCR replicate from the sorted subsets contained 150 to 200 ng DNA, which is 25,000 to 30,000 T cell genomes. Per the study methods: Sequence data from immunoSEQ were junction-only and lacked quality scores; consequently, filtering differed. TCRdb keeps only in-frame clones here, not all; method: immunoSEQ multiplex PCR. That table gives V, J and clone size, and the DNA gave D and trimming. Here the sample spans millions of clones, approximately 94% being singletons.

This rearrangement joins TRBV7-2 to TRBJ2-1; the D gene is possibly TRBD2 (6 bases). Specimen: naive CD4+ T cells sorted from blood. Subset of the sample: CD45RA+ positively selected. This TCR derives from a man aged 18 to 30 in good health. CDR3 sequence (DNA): TGTGCCAGCAGCTTAAGTAGCGGAGTCTACAATGAGCAGTTCTTC. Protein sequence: CASSLSSGVYNEQFF.